Shown below are 20 T cell receptor beta chains from a single sample sequenced in a study of OX40 agonist ivuxolimab in advanced cancers. Clones were sequenced by immunoSEQ multiplex PCR, and TCRdb holds only the in-frame ones, with some missing. The table records around 80,000 clones, approximately 84% of them present only once. The sample was CD4+ or CD8+ T cells sorted from blood, taken in a trial of the OX40 agonist ivuxolimab. These receptors all come from an adult with an advanced solid tumor such as melanoma, head and neck, liver or kidney cancer.

J is TRBJ2-2 and V is TRBV7-9, with 8 bases aligning to TRBD1. The V gene end was trimmed by 3 bases and the J gene end by 6 bases; junction bases not matched to a gene: 6. Germline V lookup: CDR1 SEHNR, CDR2 FQNEAQ (reference sequence). The CDR3 extends over 15 amino acids. The CDR3 nucleotides read TGTGCCAGCAGCTTTTCCGGACAGGGTTCCGGGGAGCTGTTTTTT. It translates to CASSFSGQGSGELFF.

The chain combines TRBV6-5 with TRBJ2-7; no clear D. Germline assignment: CDR1 MNHEY and CDR2 SVGAGI. This CDR3 comprises 13 residues. V was shortened by 5 bases and J by 0 bases, with 8 bases between the two germline ends. The CDR3 DNA follows: TGTGCCAGCAGTCGGATCAACTCCTACGAGCAGTACTTC. Protein: CASSRINSYEQYF.

The gene calls are TRBV11-3 and TRBJ2-7; D tentatively fits TRBD1 or TRBD2 (5 bases each). From germline, CDR1 is SGHNT and CDR2 YENEEA. The CDR3 totals 13 residues. With 5 bases removed from V and 5 bases from J, the gap between germline ends came to 13 bases. The CDR3 region is CASSLRGVNEQYF. The CDR3 DNA is TGTGCCAGCAGCCTTCGGGGCGTCAACGAGCAGTACTTC.

The chain is built from TRBV30 and TRBJ2-3, with 7 bases that match TRBD1. Germline V gene sequence: CDR1 GTSNPN, CDR2 SVGIG (reference sequence). The CDR3 is 13 residues long. V dropped 4 bases and J dropped 3; count of bases not matched to a gene: 4. The CDR3 sequence is CAWNEGATDTQYF. The DNA of the CDR3 is TGTGCCTGGAACGAGGGGGCGACAGATACGCAGTATTTT.

On this clone: Other DNA sequences in this specimen translate into the identical CDR3. This chain joins TRBV30 and TRBJ1-5; D might be TRBD1 (5 bases). Germline CDR1 GTSNPN, CDR2 SVGIG (reference sequence). The CDR3 is 13 amino acids. The V end was cut by 1 base, the J end by 2 bases, with 6 bases between. The CDR3 DNA reads TGTGCCTGGAGTGCGGGGGGCAATCAGCCCCAGCATTTT. Translation: CAWSAGGNQPQHF.

The rearrangement links TRBV7-2 to TRBJ2-7; D might be TRBD1 or TRBD2, each matching 5 bases. This CDR3 comprises 14 residues. The germline V gene has CDR1 SGHTA and CDR2 FQGNSA. V was shortened by 6 bases and J by 7 bases, with 19 bases between the two germline ends. The CDR3 region is CASRLTGRTGEQYF. Here the CDR3 DNA reads TGTGCCAGCAGGCTTACGGGACGCACGGGGGAGCAGTACTTC.

The CDR3: CSVEKQGAQETQYF. CDR3 bases: TGCAGCGTTGAAAAACAGGGGGCCCAAGAGACCCAGTACTTC. This chain joins TRBV29-1 and TRBJ2-5; 9 bases fit TRBD1. The CDR3 length is 14 residues. With V trimmed by 2 bases and J by 1 base, 2 bases remained unmatched. Germline V CDR1 and CDR2: SQVTM, ANQGSEA.

The chain joins TRBV7-2 to TRBJ1-5; possibly TRBD1 for D (5 bases). CDR3 length equals 15 residues. V was pared by 3 bases and J by 0 bases, with 9 bases between. Germline V gene sequence: CDR1 SGHTA, CDR2 FQGNSA. The CDR3 loop is CASSFGAASNQPQHF. The CDR3, as DNA: TGTGCCAGCAGCTTTGGGGCAGCTAGCAATCAGCCCCAGCATTTT.

V is TRBV30 and J is TRBJ2-3, with 10 bases fitting TRBD2. There are 20 residues in the CDR3. Germline V gene sequence: CDR1 GTSNPN, CDR2 SVGIG (reference sequence). Germline trimming cut 1 base from V and 1 base from J; bases unmatched to any gene: 17. CDR3 in DNA: TGTGCCTGGAGTGCCCTCCGGGGGGAACCGGGACTAGCGCGCACAGATACGCAGTATTTT. Encoded protein: CAWSALRGEPGLARTDTQYF. The entire variable domain, with the rest obtained from reference TRBV30 and TRBJ2-3, is as follows: SQTIHQWPATLVQPVGSPLSLECTVEGTSNPNLYWYRQAAGRGLQLLFYSVGIGQISSEVPQNLSASRPQDRQFILSSKKLLLSDSGFYLCAWSALRGEPGLARTDTQYFGPGTRLTVL.

This chain joins TRBV5-1 and TRBJ1-1, with D possibly being TRBD1 (5 bases). The CDR3 is 13 residues long. V was trimmed by 5 bases and J by 3 bases, leaving 11 bases between them. Germline CDR1 and CDR2: SGHRS and YFSETQ. The chain's CDR3 is CASRFWGDTEAFF. In nucleotides, the CDR3 is TGCGCCAGCAGATTCTGGGGGGACACTGAAGCTTTCTTT.

This chain links TRBV13 with TRBJ2-7; TRBD1 might be the D (5 bases). The CDR3 loop spans 12 amino acids. Trimming shortened V by 5 bases and J by 3 bases, and 8 bases separated the two germline ends. Germline CDR1 is PRHDT and CDR2 is FYEKMQ (reference sequence). The CDR3 protein is CASSTDSYEQYF. The DNA of the CDR3 is TGTGCCAGCAGCACCGACAGCTACGAGCAGTACTTC.

The V gene is TRBV7-9, the J gene TRBJ1-1; the D gene is possibly TRBD1 (5 bases). From germline, CDR1 is SEHNR and CDR2 FQNEAQ (reference sequence). With 10 bases removed from V and 0 bases from J, the gap between germline ends came to 9 bases. This CDR3 contains 12 residues. CDR3 loop: CATDSMNTEAFF. In DNA, the CDR3 is TGTGCCACAGACAGTATGAACACTGAAGCTTTCTTT. Using reference TRBV7-9 and TRBJ1-1 for the parts outside the CDR3, the full variable domain is DTGVSQNPRHKITKRGQNVTFRCDPISEHNRLYWYRQTLGQGPEFLTYFQNEAQLEKSRLLSDRFSAERPKGSFSTLEIQRTEQGDSAMYLCATDSMNTEAFFGQGTRLTVV.

The CDR3 region is CASSHDSLSNQPQHF. The CDR3 DNA is TGTGCCAGCAGCCACGACAGCTTAAGCAATCAGCCCCAGCATTTT. V is TRBV6-6 and J is TRBJ1-5; perhaps TRBD1 as D (5 bases). Germline values: CDR1 MNHNY, CDR2 SVGAGI (reference sequence). The CDR3 length is 15 residues. V lost 6 bases, J lost 1 base, and 13 bases lay in between.

The genes are TRBV7-9 and TRBJ1-5; tentatively, D is TRBD1 (5 bases). The germline CDR1 and CDR2 sequences are SEHNR and FQNEAQ (reference sequence). The CDR3 totals 14 residues. Trimming took off 3 bases at V and 4 bases at J, with 10 bases between the two ends. In DNA, the CDR3 is TGTGCCAGCAGCTTGGGGGGGGTTAATCAGCCCCAGCATTTT. Protein sequence: CASSLGGVNQPQHF.

This clone was seen just once. The chain joins TRBV7-9 to TRBJ2-3, with no clear D. Germline CDR1 SEHNR, CDR2 FQNEAQ (reference sequence). With 3 bases removed from V and 2 bases from J, the gap between germline ends came to 9 bases. The CDR3 is made up of 14 amino acids. In nucleotides, the CDR3 is TGTGCCAGCAGCTTCTTGACATCCACAGATACGCAGTATTTT. Translation gives CASSFLTSTDTQYF.

The chain links TRBV5-4 to TRBJ2-7; D might be TRBD2 (7 bases). The CDR3 covers 14 residues. V lost 4 bases and J 4 bases, leaving 15 bases between the germline ends. The germline CDR1 and CDR2 sequences are SGHNT and YYREEE (reference sequence). Here the CDR3 reads CASSQSGTNYEQYF. The DNA for the CDR3 is TGTGCCAGCAGCCAAAGCGGGACAAATTACGAGCAGTACTTC.

The V gene is TRBV5-1, the J gene TRBJ2-1, with a weak D call TRBD2 (6 bases). With 0 bases removed from V and 6 bases from J, the gap between germline ends came to 13 bases. This CDR3 has 15 residues. Germline V CDR1 and CDR2: SGHRS, YFSETQ. The CDR3 sequence is CASSLAGERGNEQFF. The CDR3, as DNA: TGCGCCAGCAGCTTGGCGGGGGAGAGGGGCAATGAGCAGTTCTTC.

V and J are TRBV7-8 and TRBJ1-3, with D unclear. Germline V gene sequence: CDR1 SGHVS, CDR2 FQNEAQ. V lost 7 bases, J lost 2 bases, and 12 bases lay in between. CDR3 length: 14 amino acids. CDR3 sequence: CASTAMDPGNTIYF. The DNA of the CDR3 is TGTGCCAGCACCGCCATGGATCCTGGAAACACCATATATTTT. Based on the CDR3 plus reference TRBV7-8 and TRBJ1-3, the full variable domain is GAGVSQSPRYKVAKRGQDVALRCDPISGHVSLFWYQQALGQGPEFLTYFQNEAQLDKSGLPSDRFFAERPEGSVSTLKIQRTQQEDSAVYLCASTAMDPGNTIYFGEGSWLTVV.

This sequence joins TRBV7-2 and TRBJ2-2; weak D call: TRBD1 (5 bases). The V end lost 3 bases, the J end lost 1 base, and 9 bases lay between the germline ends. The germline CDR1 and CDR2 sequences are SGHTA and FQGNSA. This CDR3 contains 15 residues. CDR3: CASSFRAMNTGELFF. The CDR3, as DNA: TGTGCCAGCAGCTTCAGGGCAATGAACACCGGGGAGCTGTTTTTT.

The V call is TRBV11-3, the J call TRBJ2-7; possible D gene TRBD1, 6 bases. Germline V gene data show CDR1 as SGHNT and CDR2 as YENEEA. Trimming shortened V by 3 bases and J by 6 bases, and 18 bases separated the two germline ends. This CDR3 has 15 amino acids. CDR3 in DNA: TGTGCCAGCAGCTTTGGGCTCGACAGGCAGGGCGAGCAGTACTTC. Its translation is CASSFGLDRQGEQYF.